This T cell receptor (beta chain) was found in a study of blood T cell repertoires in COVID-19 (dated by TCRdb to the early 2020s). At the level of the whole study: Collaborator samples came from the United States, Italy and Spain and covered acute and convalescent phases of COVID-19. The repertoires were released in a freely available public database meant as a resource for research on the immune response to SARS-CoV-2. A de-identified subject ID, COVID-19 status, age in years and sex were almost always included in the sample metadata. Samples came from the ongoing ImmuneRACE study (first 160 participants) plus 1,254 subjects from 6 global collaborators. Where available, HLA class I and class II types were taken from metadata supplied by the sample provider and were not determined by assay-based typing. Deeply sampled blood TCRbeta repertoires from subjects exposed to, actively infected with, or recovered from COVID-19 were included in the dataset. The material from the prospective study consisted of cDNA or gDNA derived from T cells, B-cell-depleted T cells, or PBMCs. The paper's findings and limits, for the study overall: How much clinical and demographic metadata was included differed by source and by participant, and the metadata was provided uncurated.

Samples from volunteer blood donors who had recovered from COVID-19 were contributed by a second Seattle source. Collaborating institutions collected whole blood in K2EDTA tubes following their own protocols. For TCRbeta analysis, collaborators shipped samples in one of three forms: frozen whole blood, isolated PBMCs, or DNA extracted from either of those sample types. Germline trimming amounts to 1 base on V and 0 bases on J, with 11 as the count of junction bases outside the gene matches. CDR3 length: 18 amino acids, cysteine to phenylalanine. Just CDR3 DNA is preserved here, 54 bases in frame from base 1. The germline V gene (reference sequence) supplies CDR1 LNHNV and CDR2 YYDKDF. The immunoSEQ Assay, a bias-controlled multiplex PCR, was used to amplify TCRbeta CDR3 regions from genomic DNA. Regarding the original processing steps: Within the assay, amplification of reference gene primers was used to estimate how many nucleated cells each sample contained. To quantify the absolute abundance of each unique TCRbeta CDR3 rearrangement, sequence reads were collapsed and filtered. For each sample, productive Simpson clonality was calculated as the square root of Simpson's diversity index over productive rearrangements. Held by TCRdb, this immuneACCESS table contains in-frame sequences only and omits some clones. Under half of the omission traces to an unresolved V gene where checked; the cause of the rest is unknown. The D gene and trimming were derived from the DNA, and the V and J assignments and clone size from that table. The sample table contains a few hundred thousand clones; only one count was recorded for around 85% of them. Roughly 1.9% of the sample comes from the top ten.

Note on this clone: The target of this receptor is not known. No much larger clone is present one base from it, and per-base qualities are unavailable.

Sequenced input: peripheral blood. Here the chain combines TRBV15 and TRBJ1-2, and 7 junctional nucleotides match TRBD1. The TCR originated in a woman in her 30s who had recovered from COVID-19. The bases are TGTGCCACCAGCAGAGCCGGGACAGTCGGGCCTACTAACTATGGCTACACCTTC. It translates as CATSRAGTVGPTNYGYTF. With the portions outside the CDR3 filled from the reference TRBV15 and TRBJ1-2 genes, the complete variable region becomes DAMVIQNPRYQVTQFGKPVTLSCSQTLNHNVMYWYQQKSSQAPKLLFHYYDKDFNNEADTPDNFQSRRPNTSFCFLDIRSPGLGDTAMYLCATSRAGTVGPTNYGYTFGSGTRLTVV.